This T cell receptor (beta chain) is from a study of T cells in severe cutaneous drug reactions. Frequency places this clonotype as medium-sized. No antigen is known for it. Sequenced patients had Stevens-Johnson syndrome or toxic epidermal necrolysis caused by carbamazepine. This CDR3 is built from 11 residues. The study, taken as a whole, reports: TRBV12-4 use rose strongly in carbamazepine-induced Stevens-Johnson syndrome or toxic epidermal necrolysis, averaging roughly 30% in blister cells and about 4.6% in PBMC.

TCR subtype-specific primers in iRepertoire multiplex PCR prepared libraries for bulk and single-cell sequencing. TCRdb reprocessed the multiplex PCR reads, with one entry per CDR3 protein and no DNA. The sample table includes over 950 distinct CDR3 sequences. The TCR was taken from a human donor with a severe cutaneous adverse drug reaction. Sequencing input: PBMCs. The chain has TRBV12-3 or TRBV12-4 and TRBJ1-3. The CDR3 sequence: CASSLGDTIYF.